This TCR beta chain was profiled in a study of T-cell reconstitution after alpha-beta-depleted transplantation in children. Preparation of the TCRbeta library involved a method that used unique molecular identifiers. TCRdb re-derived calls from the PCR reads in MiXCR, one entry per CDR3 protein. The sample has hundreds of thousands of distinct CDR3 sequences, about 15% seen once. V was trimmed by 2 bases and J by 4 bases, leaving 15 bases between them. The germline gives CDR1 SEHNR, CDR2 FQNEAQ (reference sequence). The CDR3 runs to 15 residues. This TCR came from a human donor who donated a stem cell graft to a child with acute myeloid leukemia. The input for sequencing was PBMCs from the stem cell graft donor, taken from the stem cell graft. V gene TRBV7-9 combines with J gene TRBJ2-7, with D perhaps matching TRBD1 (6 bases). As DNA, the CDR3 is TGTGCCAGCAGCTTACTCCCCGGGACACCATACGAGCAGTACTTC. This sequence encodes CASSLLPGTPYEQYF.